This T cell receptor (beta chain) was captured in a study of blood T cell repertoires in COVID-19. The V segment lost 3 bases and the J segment 4 bases; nucleotides outside the gene matches: 1. CDR1 and CDR2 (germline): SGHRS, YFSETQ. The CDR3 runs 14 residues. The table came from immunoSEQ multiplex PCR; TCRdb's copy has only in-frame clones and leaves some out. The table includes 140,000 or so clones, approximately 90% detected once. The rearrangement uses TRBV5-1 and TRBJ2-3, with 11 bases identical to TRBD2. This TCR came from a woman older than 75 with acute or convalescent COVID-19. The sample consisted of peripheral blood. The CDR3 region has the DNA TGCGCCAGCAGCTCGGGACTAGCGGCAGATACGCAGTATTTT. Amino acids: CASSSGLAADTQYF.